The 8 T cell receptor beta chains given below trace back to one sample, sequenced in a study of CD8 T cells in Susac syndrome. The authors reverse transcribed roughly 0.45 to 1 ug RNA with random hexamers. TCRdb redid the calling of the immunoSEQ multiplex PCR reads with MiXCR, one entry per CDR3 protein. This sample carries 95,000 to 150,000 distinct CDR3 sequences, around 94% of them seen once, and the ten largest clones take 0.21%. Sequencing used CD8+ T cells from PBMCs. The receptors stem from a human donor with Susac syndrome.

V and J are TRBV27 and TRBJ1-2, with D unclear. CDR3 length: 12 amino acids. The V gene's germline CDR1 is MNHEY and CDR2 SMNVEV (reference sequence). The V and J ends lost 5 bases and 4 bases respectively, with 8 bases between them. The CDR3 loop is CASSPRGYGYTF. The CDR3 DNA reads TGTGCCAGCAGTCCCCGGGGCTATGGCTACACCTTC.

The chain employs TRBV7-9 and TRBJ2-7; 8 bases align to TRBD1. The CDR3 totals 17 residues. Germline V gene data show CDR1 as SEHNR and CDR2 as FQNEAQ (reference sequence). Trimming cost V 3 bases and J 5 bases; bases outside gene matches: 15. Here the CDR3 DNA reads TGTGCCAGCAGCTTCTTCGTATCTACAGGGGGTAGTGACGAGCAGTACTTC. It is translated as CASSFFVSTGGSDEQYF.

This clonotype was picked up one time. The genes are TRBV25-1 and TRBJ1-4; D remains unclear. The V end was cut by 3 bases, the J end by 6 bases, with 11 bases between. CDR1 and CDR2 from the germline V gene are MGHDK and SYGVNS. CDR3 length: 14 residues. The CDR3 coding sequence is TGTGCCAGCAGTGACGGGGATATCGATGAAAAACTGTTTTTT. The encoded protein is CASSDGDIDEKLFF.

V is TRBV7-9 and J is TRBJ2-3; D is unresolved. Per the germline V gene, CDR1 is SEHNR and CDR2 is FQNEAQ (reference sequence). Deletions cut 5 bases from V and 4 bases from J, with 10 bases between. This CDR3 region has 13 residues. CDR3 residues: CASSIRLADTQYF. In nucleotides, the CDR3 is TGTGCCAGCAGCATAAGACTGGCAGATACGCAGTATTTT. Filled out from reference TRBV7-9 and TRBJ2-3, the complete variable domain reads DTGVSQNPRHKITKRGQNVTFRCDPISEHNRLYWYRQTLGQGPEFLTYFQNEAQLEKSRLLSDRFSAERPKGSFSTLEIQRTEQGDSAMYLCASSIRLADTQYFGPGTRLTVL.

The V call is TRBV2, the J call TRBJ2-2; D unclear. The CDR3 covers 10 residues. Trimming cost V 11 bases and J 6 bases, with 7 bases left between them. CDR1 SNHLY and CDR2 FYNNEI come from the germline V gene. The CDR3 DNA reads TGTGCCGGGATCGCCGGGGAGCTGTTTTTT. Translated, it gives CAGIAGELFF.

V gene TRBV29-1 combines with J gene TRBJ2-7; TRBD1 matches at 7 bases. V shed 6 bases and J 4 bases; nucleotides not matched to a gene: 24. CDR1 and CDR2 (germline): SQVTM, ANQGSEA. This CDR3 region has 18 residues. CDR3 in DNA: TGCAGCGTGAAAGCGGCACAGCTACAACAGGGGCGTGTTTACGAGCAGTACTTC. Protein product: CSVKAAQLQQGRVYEQYF.

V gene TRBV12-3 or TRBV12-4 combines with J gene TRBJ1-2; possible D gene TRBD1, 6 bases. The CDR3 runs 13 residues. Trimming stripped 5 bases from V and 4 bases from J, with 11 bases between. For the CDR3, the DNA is TGTGCCAGCAGTCAGGGGAGGGGCTATGGCTACACCTTC. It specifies CASSQGRGYGYTF.

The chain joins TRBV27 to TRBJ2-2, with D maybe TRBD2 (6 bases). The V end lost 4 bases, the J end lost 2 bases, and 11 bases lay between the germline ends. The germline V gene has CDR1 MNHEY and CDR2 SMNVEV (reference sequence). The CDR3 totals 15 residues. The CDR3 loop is CASSYGDSNTGELFF. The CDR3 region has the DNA TGTGCCAGCAGTTACGGGGACTCTAACACCGGGGAGCTGTTTTTT.